This T cell receptor beta chain was captured by sequencing in a study of blood T cell repertoires in COVID-19. Study context: COVID-19 samples collected from the United States, Italy and Spain covered acute and convalescent phases. Sources were T cells, B-cell-depleted T cells, or PBMCs; the material itself was cDNA or gDNA.

CDR1 SGHRS and CDR2 YFSETQ come from the germline V gene. The CDR3 has 12 residues. Germline trimming cut 4 bases from V and 10 bases from J; bases unmatched to any gene: 5. In the authors' methods: Amplification from reference gene primers served as the basis for estimated nucleated cell counts. This table comes from immunoSEQ multiplex PCR, and its TCRdb copy is limited to in-frame clones, with some not included. V, J and clone size are those of that table, while D and trimming were read from the DNA. The sample contains 200,000 to 250,000 clones, around 87% of which appear only once. Sequencing was performed on peripheral blood. The origin of this receptor is a woman between 65 and 79 years old with active or convalescent COVID-19. This chain uses TRBV5-1 with TRBJ1-2, with 9 bases matching TRBD1. CDR3 DNA sequence: TGCGCCAGCAGCATGGGACAGGGCGCCTACACCTTC. The encoded protein is CASSMGQGAYTF.